Below, 8 T cell receptor beta chains from the same sample are listed, as sequenced in a study of glioma-infiltrating T cells. TCR alpha and beta CDR3 regions were amplified from RNA using iRepertoire nested multiplex PCR. Each CDR3 protein gets one entry after TCRdb re-called the multiplex PCR reads with MiXCR. Among roughly 200,000 distinct CDR3 sequences listed, 25% to 35% were seen once. The specimen was glioma tissue, nonneoplastic brain tissue, or PBMCs (not recorded which). These receptors came from a human donor with low-grade glioma or glioblastoma, undergoing nonglioma brain surgery, or in good health (not recorded which).

A remark on this clonotype: An end of the junction does not agree with germline; a read error may underlie this. The rearrangement uses TRBV12-3 or TRBV12-4 and TRBJ2-5, with 8 bases that match TRBD1. The CDR3 covers 15 residues. The CDR3 DNA follows: TGTGCCAGCAGAGGAACAGGGGGTCAACAAGAGACCAAGTACTTC. Protein sequence: CASRGTGGQQETKYF.

The J gene is TRBJ2-3, the V gene TRBV4-1; 13 bases match TRBD2. V trimming: 1 base; J trimming: 8 bases; junction bases outside the gene matches: 18. Per the germline V gene, CDR1 is MGHRA and CDR2 is YSYEKL. CDR3 length equals 20 residues. CDR3 coding DNA: TGCGCCAGCAGCCAAGCCTTGGCTACGGGACTAGCGGGACGGTTGGGTACGCAGTATTTT. It translates to CASSQALATGLAGRLGTQYF.

A remark on this clonotype: A clone one base away is much larger, so this may be a read error. The chain joins TRBV19 to TRBJ2-7; 9 positions match TRBD1. The CDR3 extends over 15 amino acids. Per germline, CDR1 LNHDA and CDR2 SQIVND (reference sequence). CDR3 sequence (DNA): TGTGTCAGTAGTCTGGAGACAGGGGGTGTGTACGAGCAGTACTTC. It translates to CVSSLETGGVYEQYF.

Concerning this clonotype itself: The missing conserved phenylalanine or tryptophan at the end of this CDR3 makes a read error likely. The chain combines TRBV19 with TRBJ2-7; D might be TRBD1 (5 bases). V lost 5 bases and J lost 7, with 12 bases in between. Germline V lookup: CDR1 LNHDA, CDR2 SQIVND (reference sequence). The CDR3 totals 12 residues. CDR3 DNA: TGTGCCAGTAGTGTAGGGGTCGATGAGCAGTACCTC. It is translated as CASSVGVDEQYL.

About this clonotype itself: A much larger clone lies one base from this, so it may be a read error. V is TRBV12-3 or TRBV12-4 and J is TRBJ1-5; D is unclear. This CDR3 has 14 amino acids. The CDR3 sequence: CASSSRSSNQPQNF. The CDR3 DNA reads as TGTGCCAGCAGTTCCAGATCGAGCAATCAGCCCCAGAATTTT.

This clonotype was detected many times. V usage is TRBV7-2 and J usage is TRBJ2-1; D is unresolved. The V and J ends lost 2 bases and 9 bases respectively, with 14 bases between them. Looked up from germline, CDR1 is SGHTA and CDR2 is FQGNSA. The CDR3 extends over 14 amino acids. CDR3 sequence (DNA): TGTGCCAGCAGCTTACCGGTCCTAGAAAGTGAGCAGTTCTTC. Residues: CASSLPVLESEQFF.

This clonotype was observed at least ten times. The J gene is TRBJ2-3, the V gene TRBV19; the D is unclear. With 6 bases removed from V and 4 bases from J, the gap between germline ends came to 17 bases. Germline V CDR1 and CDR2: LNHDA, SQIVND (reference sequence). The CDR3 sequence is 15 residues long. The DNA of the CDR3 is TGTGCCAGTAGCCCCCGAGATACGGATGCAGATACGCAGTATTTT. Its translation: CASSPRDTDADTQYF.

This clonotype was seen repeatedly, ten times or more. This CDR3 reads CASTYTSGGNNEQFF. Written as DNA, the CDR3 is TGCGCCAGCACCTATACTAGCGGGGGGAACAATGAGCAGTTCTTC. The chain has TRBV5-1 and TRBJ2-1; 12 nucleotides agree with TRBD2. V gave up 6 bases and J gave up 5 bases; unmatched junction bases: 6. The CDR3 length is 15 residues. CDR1 and CDR2 from the germline V gene are SGHRS and YFSETQ.